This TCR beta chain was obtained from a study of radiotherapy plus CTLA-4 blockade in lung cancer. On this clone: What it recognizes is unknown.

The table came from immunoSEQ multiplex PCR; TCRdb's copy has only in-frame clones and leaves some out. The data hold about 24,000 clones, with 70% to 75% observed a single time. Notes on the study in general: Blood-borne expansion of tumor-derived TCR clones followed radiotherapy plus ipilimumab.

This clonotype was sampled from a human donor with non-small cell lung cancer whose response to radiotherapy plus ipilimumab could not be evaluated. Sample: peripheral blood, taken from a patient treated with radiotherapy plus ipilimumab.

The CDR3 DNA is TGTGCCTGGAGTCAAGCGGGGGCCCGAACGACGAATGAGCAGTTCTTC. Protein sequence: CAWSQAGARTTNEQFF. V gene TRBV30 combines with J gene TRBJ2-1, with 8 bases that match TRBD2. V dropped 2 bases and J dropped 7; count of bases not matched to a gene: 13. CDR1 and CDR2 (germline): GTSNPN, SVGIG (reference sequence). The CDR3 runs to 16 residues.